The text below deals with one TCR beta chain. This specimen comes from a study of T cell responses to AZD1222 COVID-19 vaccine. This table comes from immunoSEQ multiplex PCR, and its TCRdb copy is limited to in-frame clones, with some not included. This sample has 110,000 or so clones, with roughly 90% found just once. CDR3 length: 17 residues. Germline V gene data show CDR1 as SGDLS and CDR2 as YYNGEE. V lost 0 bases, J lost 7 bases, and 23 bases lay in between. The clonotype was recovered from an adult who received the MenACWY meningococcal vaccine as a control. The sample here was peripheral blood, taken 28 days after the second dose of the MenACWY control vaccine. V gene TRBV9 combines with J gene TRBJ2-7, with a tentative D call TRBD1 (5 bases). The CDR3 protein is CASSVEPLGLGGAEQYF. The CDR3 bases are TGTGCCAGCAGCGTAGAACCCTTGGGGCTAGGTGGTGCAGAGCAGTACTTC. Filled out from reference TRBV9 and TRBJ2-7, the complete variable domain reads DSGVTQTPKHLITATGQRVTLRCSPRSGDLSVYWYQQSLDQGLQFLIQYYNGEERAKGNILERFSAQQFPDLHSELNLSSLELGDSALYFCASSVEPLGLGGAEQYFGPGTRLTVT.